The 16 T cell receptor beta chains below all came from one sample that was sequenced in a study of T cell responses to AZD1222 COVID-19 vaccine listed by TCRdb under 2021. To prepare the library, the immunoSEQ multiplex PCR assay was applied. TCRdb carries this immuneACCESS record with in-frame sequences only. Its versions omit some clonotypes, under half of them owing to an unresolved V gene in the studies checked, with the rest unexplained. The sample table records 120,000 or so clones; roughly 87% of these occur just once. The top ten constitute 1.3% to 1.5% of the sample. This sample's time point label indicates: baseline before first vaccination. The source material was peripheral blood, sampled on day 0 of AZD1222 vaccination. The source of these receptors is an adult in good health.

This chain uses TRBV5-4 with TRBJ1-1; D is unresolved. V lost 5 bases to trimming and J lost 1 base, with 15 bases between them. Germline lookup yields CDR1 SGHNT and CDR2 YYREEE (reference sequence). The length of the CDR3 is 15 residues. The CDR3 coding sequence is TGTGCCAGCAGGGCAGACATTTCCTCGAACACTGAAGCTTTCTTT. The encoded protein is CASRADISSNTEAFF.

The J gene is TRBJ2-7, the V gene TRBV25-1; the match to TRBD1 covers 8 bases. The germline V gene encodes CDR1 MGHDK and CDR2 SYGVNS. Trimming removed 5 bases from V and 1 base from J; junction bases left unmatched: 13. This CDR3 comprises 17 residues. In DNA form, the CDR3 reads TGTGCCAGCAGTAGTCCCCCCCCGGGACAGGAGTCCTACGAGCAGTACTTC. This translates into CASSSPPPGQESYEQYF.

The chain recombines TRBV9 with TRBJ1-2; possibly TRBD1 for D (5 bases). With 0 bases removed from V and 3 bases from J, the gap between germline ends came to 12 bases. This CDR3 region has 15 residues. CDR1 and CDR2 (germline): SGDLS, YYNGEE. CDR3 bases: TGTGCCAGCAGCGTAGATGCGCAGGGTTACTATGGCTACACCTTC. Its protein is CASSVDAQGYYGYTF.

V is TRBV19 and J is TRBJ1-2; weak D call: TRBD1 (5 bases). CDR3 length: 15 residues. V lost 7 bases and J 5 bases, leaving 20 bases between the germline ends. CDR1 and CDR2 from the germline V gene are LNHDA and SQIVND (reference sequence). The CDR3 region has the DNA TGTGCCAGTACTCACAAGCGGGGGTCTCATTATGGCTACACCTTC. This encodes CASTHKRGSHYGYTF.

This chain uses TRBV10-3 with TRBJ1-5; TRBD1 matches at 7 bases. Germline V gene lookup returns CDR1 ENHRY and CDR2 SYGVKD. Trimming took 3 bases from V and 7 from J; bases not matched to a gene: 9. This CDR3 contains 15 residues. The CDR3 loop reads CAISEPDRAGQPQHF. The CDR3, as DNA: TGTGCCATCAGTGAACCCGACAGGGCTGGCCAGCCCCAGCATTTT.

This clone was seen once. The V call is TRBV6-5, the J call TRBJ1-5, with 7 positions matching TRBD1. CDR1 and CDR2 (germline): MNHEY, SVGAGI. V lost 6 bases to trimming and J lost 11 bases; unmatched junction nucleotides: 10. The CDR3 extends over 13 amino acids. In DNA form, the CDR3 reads TGTGCCAGCAGACGGGACAGCGGATTGACCCAGCATTTT. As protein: CASRRDSGLTQHF.

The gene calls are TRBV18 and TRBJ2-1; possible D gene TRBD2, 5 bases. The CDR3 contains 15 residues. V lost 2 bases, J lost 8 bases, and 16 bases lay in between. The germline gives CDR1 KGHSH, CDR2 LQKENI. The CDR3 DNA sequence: TGTGCCAGCTCACCAGGGGTGGACGGGGTCCATGAGCAGTTCTTC. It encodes CASSPGVDGVHEQFF. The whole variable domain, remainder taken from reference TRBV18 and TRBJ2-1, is NAGVMQNPRHLVRRRGQEARLRCSPMKGHSHVYWYRQLPEEGLKFMVYLQKENIIDESGMPKERFSAEFPKEGPSILRIQQVVRGDSAAYFCASSPGVDGVHEQFFGPGTRLTVL.

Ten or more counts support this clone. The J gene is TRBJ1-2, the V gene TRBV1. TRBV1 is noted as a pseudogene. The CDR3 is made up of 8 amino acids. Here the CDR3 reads CTSRRCTF. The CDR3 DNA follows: TGCACCAGCCGCCGGTGTACCTTC.

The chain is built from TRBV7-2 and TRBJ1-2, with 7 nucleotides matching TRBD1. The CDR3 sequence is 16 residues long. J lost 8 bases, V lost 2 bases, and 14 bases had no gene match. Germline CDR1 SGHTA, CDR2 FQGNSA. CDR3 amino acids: CASSLLGRTGGEGYTF. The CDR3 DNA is TGTGCCAGCAGCTTACTGGGGAGGACAGGAGGCGAAGGCTACACCTTC.

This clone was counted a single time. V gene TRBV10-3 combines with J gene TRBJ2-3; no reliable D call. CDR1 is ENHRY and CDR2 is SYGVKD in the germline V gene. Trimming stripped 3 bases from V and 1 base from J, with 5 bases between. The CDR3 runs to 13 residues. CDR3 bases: TGTGCCATCAGTGATGCCGGCACAGATACGCAGTATTTT. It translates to CAISDAGTDTQYF.

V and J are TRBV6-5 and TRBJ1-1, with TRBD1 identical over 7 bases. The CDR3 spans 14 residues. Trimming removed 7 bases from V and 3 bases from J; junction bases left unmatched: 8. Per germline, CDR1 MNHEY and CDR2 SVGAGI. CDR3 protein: CASKLGGADTEAFF. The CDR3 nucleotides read TGTGCCAGCAAACTAGGGGGCGCGGACACTGAAGCTTTCTTT.

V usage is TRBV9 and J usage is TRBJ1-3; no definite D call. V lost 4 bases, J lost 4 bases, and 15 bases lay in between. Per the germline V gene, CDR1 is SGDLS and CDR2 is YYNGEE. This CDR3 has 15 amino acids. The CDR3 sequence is CASSSQGNPGNTIYF. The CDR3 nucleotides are TGTGCCAGCAGCTCCCAAGGGAATCCCGGAAACACCATATATTTT.

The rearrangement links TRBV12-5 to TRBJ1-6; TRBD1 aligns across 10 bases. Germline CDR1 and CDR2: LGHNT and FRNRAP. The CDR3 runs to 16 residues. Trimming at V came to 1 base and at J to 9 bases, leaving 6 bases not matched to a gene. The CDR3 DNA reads TGTGCTAGTGGTTTGGATACGGGACAGGGGACTTCACCCCTCCACTTT. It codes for CASGLDTGQGTSPLHF.

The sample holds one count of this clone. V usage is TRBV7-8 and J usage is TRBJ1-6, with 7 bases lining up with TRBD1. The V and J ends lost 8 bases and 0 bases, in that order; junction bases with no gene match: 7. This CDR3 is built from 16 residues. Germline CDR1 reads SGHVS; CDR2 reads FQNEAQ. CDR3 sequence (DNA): TGTGCCAGCGGCCCGACAGGGAGCTCCTATAATTCACCCCTCCACTTT. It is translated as CASGPTGSSYNSPLHF. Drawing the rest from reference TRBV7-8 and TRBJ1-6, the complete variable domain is GAGVSQSPRYKVAKRGQDVALRCDPISGHVSLFWYQQALGQGPEFLTYFQNEAQLDKSGLPSDRFFAERPEGSVSTLKIQRTQQEDSAVYLCASGPTGSSYNSPLHFGNGTRLTVT.

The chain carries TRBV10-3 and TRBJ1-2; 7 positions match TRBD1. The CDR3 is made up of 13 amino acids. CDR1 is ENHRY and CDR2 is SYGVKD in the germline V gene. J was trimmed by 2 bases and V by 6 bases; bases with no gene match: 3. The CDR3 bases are TGTGCCATCAGCCTGGACAGGAACTATGGCTACACCTTC. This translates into CAISLDRNYGYTF.

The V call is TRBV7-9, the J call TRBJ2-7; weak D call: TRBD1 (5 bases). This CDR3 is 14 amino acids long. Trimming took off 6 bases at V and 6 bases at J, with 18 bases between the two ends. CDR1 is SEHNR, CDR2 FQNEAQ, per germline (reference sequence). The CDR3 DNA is TGTGCCAGCAGATTCGGTCCCCAGGGCTCCGAGCAGTACTTC. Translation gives CASRFGPQGSEQYF.